The rows below give T cell receptor beta chains drawn from one sample of a study of blood T cell repertoires in COVID-19. This table comes from immunoSEQ multiplex PCR, and its TCRdb copy is limited to in-frame clones, with some not included. Of about 38,000 clones listed, about 90% are singletons. Input material: peripheral blood. Receptor source: a man aged 60-69 years with active or convalescent COVID-19. The CDR3 runs from the conserved cysteine through the conserved F or W. Fields, in order: J gene, D gene, clone size, V gene, CDR3 DNA, CDR3 protein. D genes are given only for firm matches. Part of the rows lack a size; the others show once, few, many or a class for expanded clones.

J gene: TRBJ1-2
D gene: .
clone size: .
V gene: TRBV9
CDR3 DNA: TGTGCCAGCACCGGGGGGGATAACTATGGCTACACCTTC
CDR3 protein: CASTGGDNYGYTF

J gene: TRBJ2-2
D gene: .
clone size: few
V gene: TRBV7-9
CDR3 DNA: TGTGCCAGCAGCCCCCGCGGACAAAAAACCGGGGAGCTGTTTTTT
CDR3 protein: CASSPRGQKTGELFF

J gene: TRBJ2-1
D gene: .
clone size: .
V gene: TRBV10-3
CDR3 DNA: TGTGCCATCAGTGGACAGGTATTGGACAATGAGCAGTTCTTC
CDR3 protein: CAISGQVLDNEQFF

J gene: TRBJ2-5
D gene: TRBD2
clone size: .
V gene: TRBV10-3
CDR3 DNA: TGTGCCATCAGTGAGACGCTGGGACTAGCGGGAGGGGAGACCCAGTACTTC
CDR3 protein: CAISETLGLAGGETQYF

J gene: TRBJ1-1
D gene: TRBD1
clone size: .
V gene: TRBV24-1
CDR3 DNA: TGTGCCACCAGTGATTTGCTAAGTTGGGACAGGACCAACACTGAAGCTTTCTTT
CDR3 protein: CATSDLLSWDRTNTEAFF

J gene: TRBJ1-2
D gene: .
clone size: .
V gene: TRBV7-3
CDR3 DNA: TGTGCCAGCAGCCCAAGGGGTCCAGGTTATAACTATGGCTACACCTTC
CDR3 protein: CASSPRGPGYNYGYTF

J gene: TRBJ2-1
D gene: .
clone size: .
V gene: TRBV7-3
CDR3 DNA: TGTGCCAGCAGCTTAAGCGGCGCAAATGAGCAGTTCTTC
CDR3 protein: CASSLSGANEQFF

J gene: TRBJ2-7
D gene: TRBD1
clone size: .
V gene: TRBV5-1
CDR3 DNA: TGCGCCAGCAGCGCAGGGACAGGGTCCTACGAGCAGTACTTC
CDR3 protein: CASSAGTGSYEQYF

J gene: TRBJ2-2
D gene: TRBD1
clone size: .
V gene: TRBV5-6
CDR3 DNA: TGTGCCAGCATCAACAGGGGGCTGGGCGGGGAGCTGTTTTTT
CDR3 protein: CASINRGLGGELFF

J gene: TRBJ2-7
D gene: TRBD2
clone size: .
V gene: TRBV5-6
CDR3 DNA: TGTGCCAGCAGCTTTAGCGGGAGGGCCTACGAGCAGTACTTC
CDR3 protein: CASSFSGRAYEQYF

J gene: TRBJ2-7
D gene: .
clone size: .
V gene: TRBV12-3/TRBV12-4
CDR3 DNA: TGTGCCAGCAGCCCTACAGGTTCCTACGAGCAGTACTTC
CDR3 protein: CASSPTGSYEQYF

J gene: TRBJ2-7
D gene: TRBD2
clone size: once
V gene: TRBV27
CDR3 DNA: TGTGCCAGCAAGGCTAGCGGGAGCTACGAGCAGTACTTC
CDR3 protein: CASKASGSYEQYF

J gene: TRBJ1-1
D gene: TRBD1
clone size: .
V gene: TRBV11-2
CDR3 DNA: TGTGCCAGCCGGACAGGGGACCTCATCATGGGCACTGAAGCTTTCTTT
CDR3 protein: CASRTGDLIMGTEAFF

J gene: TRBJ2-5
D gene: TRBD2
clone size: once
V gene: TRBV11-2
CDR3 DNA: TGTGCCAGCAGTCGTCGTCCACTAGCGGAAGAGACCCAGTACTTC
CDR3 protein: CASSRRPLAEETQYF

J gene: TRBJ2-1
D gene: .
clone size: .
V gene: TRBV24-1
CDR3 DNA: TGTGCCACCAGTGGAGGGCCCTCATACAATGAGCAGTTCTTC
CDR3 protein: CATSGGPSYNEQFF

J gene: TRBJ2-7
D gene: .
clone size: .
V gene: TRBV6-5
CDR3 DNA: TGTGCCAGCAGCGCCGGGACTCGCGAGCAGTACTTC
CDR3 protein: CASSAGTREQYF

J gene: TRBJ2-7
D gene: TRBD2
clone size: .
V gene: TRBV5-1
CDR3 DNA: TGCGCCAGCAGCTCGGGAGGACTAGCGGGGCCCTACGAGCAGTACTTC
CDR3 protein: CASSSGGLAGPYEQYF

J gene: TRBJ2-2
D gene: TRBD2
clone size: .
V gene: TRBV20-1
CDR3 DNA: TGCAGTGCTAGTGGGGGACTAGCGGTAAACACCGGGGAGCTGTTTTTT
CDR3 protein: CSASGGLAVNTGELFF

J gene: TRBJ2-5
D gene: .
clone size: once
V gene: TRBV20-1
CDR3 DNA: TGCAGTGGACGGACTGGAGAGACCCAGTACTTC
CDR3 protein: CSGRTGETQYF

J gene: TRBJ1-1
D gene: TRBD1
clone size: .
V gene: TRBV7-2
CDR3 DNA: TGTGCCAGCAGCCAACGGTCCGGGACAGGGAGATTGAACACTGAAGCTTTCTTT
CDR3 protein: CASSQRSGTGRLNTEAFF

J gene: TRBJ1-4
D gene: .
clone size: .
V gene: TRBV21-1
CDR3 DNA: TGTGCCAGCAGCTCCAGGGGCGGGCTACTTGAAAAACTGTTTTTT
CDR3 protein: CASSSRGGLLEKLFF

J gene: TRBJ2-7
D gene: TRBD2
clone size: .
V gene: TRBV7-9
CDR3 DNA: TGTGCCAGCAGCTTAGTATCCTTAGCGGGAGAGCAGTACTTC
CDR3 protein: CASSLVSLAGEQYF

J gene: TRBJ1-6
D gene: TRBD1
clone size: .
V gene: TRBV6-5
CDR3 DNA: TGTGCCAGCAGCTCCTCCGGGACAGGGGGTTCACCCCTCCACTTT
CDR3 protein: CASSSSGTGGSPLHF

J gene: TRBJ2-3
D gene: .
clone size: .
V gene: TRBV4-2
CDR3 DNA: TGTGCCAGCAGCCAAGTCGGGGTTGGAGGCACAGATACGCAGTATTTT
CDR3 protein: CASSQVGVGGTDTQYF

J gene: TRBJ2-3
D gene: .
clone size: .
V gene: TRBV2
CDR3 DNA: TGTGCCAGCAGTCACGACAGGTTGAGCACAGATACGCAGTATTTT
CDR3 protein: CASSHDRLSTDTQYF

J gene: TRBJ2-7
D gene: .
clone size: .
V gene: TRBV7-6
CDR3 DNA: TGTGCCAGCAGCTTAGGTAGCGGCTTCTACGAGCAGTACTTC
CDR3 protein: CASSLGSGFYEQYF

J gene: TRBJ1-1
D gene: .
clone size: .
V gene: TRBV28
CDR3 DNA: TGTGCCATCCGACAGGAGGACACTGAAGCTTTCTTT
CDR3 protein: CAIRQEDTEAFF

J gene: TRBJ1-2
D gene: .
clone size: .
V gene: TRBV9
CDR3 DNA: TGTGCCAGCAGCGACAGACAGAACTATGGCTACACCTTC
CDR3 protein: CASSDRQNYGYTF

J gene: TRBJ2-1
D gene: .
clone size: .
V gene: TRBV7-8
CDR3 DNA: TGTGCCAGCAGCTCCCTAGGCTTTATTACCGACAATGAGCAGTTCTTC
CDR3 protein: CASSSLGFITDNEQFF

J gene: TRBJ2-1
D gene: TRBD2
clone size: .
V gene: TRBV19
CDR3 DNA: TGTGCCAGTAGTATAGGACTAGCGGGTTACAATGAGCAGTTCTTC
CDR3 protein: CASSIGLAGYNEQFF

J gene: TRBJ2-3
D gene: TRBD2
clone size: .
V gene: TRBV7-3
CDR3 DNA: TGTGCCAGCAGCTTAACGGGGGGGACAGATACGCAGTATTTT
CDR3 protein: CASSLTGGTDTQYF

J gene: TRBJ2-7
D gene: TRBD2
clone size: .
V gene: TRBV6-5
CDR3 DNA: TGTGCCAGCAGTTACTCGGTCGGGAGGTACTACGAGCAGTACTTC
CDR3 protein: CASSYSVGRYYEQYF

J gene: TRBJ1-2
D gene: TRBD1
clone size: few
V gene: TRBV7-9
CDR3 DNA: TGTGCCAGCAGCCCCTCAGACAGGGACTACACCTTC
CDR3 protein: CASSPSDRDYTF

J gene: TRBJ2-1
D gene: .
clone size: .
V gene: TRBV11-3
CDR3 DNA: TGTGCCAGCAGCTTTGGTACGGTAAGAGAGCAGTTCTTC
CDR3 protein: CASSFGTVREQFF

J gene: TRBJ2-2
D gene: .
clone size: few
V gene: TRBV21-1
CDR3 DNA: TGTGCCAGCAGGGGTGGGACAGGGACTTCGGGCACCGGGGAGCTGTTTTTT
CDR3 protein: CASRGGTGTSGTGELFF

J gene: TRBJ1-2
D gene: TRBD1
clone size: .
V gene: TRBV2
CDR3 DNA: TGTGCCAGCAGCGGACAGGGGCTAAGTGGCTACACCTTC
CDR3 protein: CASSGQGLSGYTF

J gene: TRBJ1-2
D gene: TRBD1
clone size: .
V gene: TRBV18
CDR3 DNA: TGTGCCAGCTCACTTAGGACAGGGGACTATGGCTACACCTTC
CDR3 protein: CASSLRTGDYGYTF

J gene: TRBJ1-4
D gene: .
clone size: .
V gene: TRBV10-2
CDR3 DNA: TGCGCCAGCAGGGGCGGAGGTAATGAAAAACTGTTTTTT
CDR3 protein: CASRGGGNEKLFF

J gene: TRBJ2-5
D gene: TRBD2
clone size: .
V gene: TRBV28
CDR3 DNA: TGTGCCAGCAGTTTAGCTAGCGGGGCTAAAGAGACCCAGTACTTC
CDR3 protein: CASSLASGAKETQYF

J gene: TRBJ2-1
D gene: .
clone size: .
V gene: TRBV13
CDR3 DNA: TGTGCCAGCAGCGAAACGGCCCGATTAGCAAGGCAATACAATGAGCAGTTCTTC
CDR3 protein: CASSETARLARQYNEQFF

J gene: TRBJ1-5
D gene: .
clone size: .
V gene: TRBV6-2/TRBV6-3
CDR3 DNA: TGTGCCAGCAGTAGACACCTCAATCAGCCCCAGCATTTT
CDR3 protein: CASSRHLNQPQHF

J gene: TRBJ2-3
D gene: .
clone size: .
V gene: TRBV7-2
CDR3 DNA: TGTGCCAGCAGCTTCAGGGGATGGAGGGGGAGGGCCTTGGATACGCAGTATTTT
CDR3 protein: CASSFRGWRGRALDTQYF